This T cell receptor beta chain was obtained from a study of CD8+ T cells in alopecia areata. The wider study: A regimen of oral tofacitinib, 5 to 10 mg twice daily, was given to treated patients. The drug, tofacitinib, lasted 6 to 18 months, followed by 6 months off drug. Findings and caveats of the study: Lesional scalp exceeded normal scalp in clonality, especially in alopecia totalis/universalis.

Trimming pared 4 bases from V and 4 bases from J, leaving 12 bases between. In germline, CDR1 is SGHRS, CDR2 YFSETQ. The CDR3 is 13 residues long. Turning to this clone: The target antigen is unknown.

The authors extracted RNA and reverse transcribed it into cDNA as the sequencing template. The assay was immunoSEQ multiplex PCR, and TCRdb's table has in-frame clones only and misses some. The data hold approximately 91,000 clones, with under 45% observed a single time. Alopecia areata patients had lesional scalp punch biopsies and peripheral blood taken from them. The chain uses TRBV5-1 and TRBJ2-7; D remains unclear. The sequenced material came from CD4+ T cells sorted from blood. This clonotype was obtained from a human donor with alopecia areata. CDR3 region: CASSVDGYYEQYF. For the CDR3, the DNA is TGCGCCAGCAGCGTGGACGGGTATTACGAGCAGTACTTC.